This T cell receptor (beta chain) was recorded in a study of control samples from healthy donors and cancer patients. The CDR3 totals 13 residues. Germline values: CDR1 MNHEY, CDR2 SMNVEV (reference sequence). V was pared by 11 bases and J by 0 bases, with 11 bases between. This table comes from immunoSEQ multiplex PCR, and its TCRdb copy is limited to in-frame clones, with some not included. The data hold under 60,000 clones, with 94% observed a single time. The source material was blood. The rearrangement links TRBV27 to TRBJ1-3, with D hard to call. This receptor was taken from a young man in good health. The CDR3 bases are TGTGCCGCGTGGACCCTCTCTGGAAACACCATATATTTT. Its translation: CAAWTLSGNTIYF.